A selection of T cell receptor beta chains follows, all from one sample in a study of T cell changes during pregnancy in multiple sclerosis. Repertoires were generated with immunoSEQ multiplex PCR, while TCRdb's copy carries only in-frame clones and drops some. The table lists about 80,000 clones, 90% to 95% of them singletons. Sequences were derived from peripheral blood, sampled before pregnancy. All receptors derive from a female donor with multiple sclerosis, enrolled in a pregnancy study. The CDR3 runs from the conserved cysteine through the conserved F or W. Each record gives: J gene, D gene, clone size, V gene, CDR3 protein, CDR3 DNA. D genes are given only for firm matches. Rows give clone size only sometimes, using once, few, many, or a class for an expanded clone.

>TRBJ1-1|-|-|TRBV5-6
CASSLGGGVTEAFF
TGTGCCAGCAGCTTGGGTGGGGGGGTCACTGAAGCTTTCTTT
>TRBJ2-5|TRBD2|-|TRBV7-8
CASSILAGKEETQYF
TGTGCCAGCAGCATACTAGCGGGGAAGGAAGAGACCCAGTACTTC
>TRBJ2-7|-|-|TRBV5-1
CASSLSAGALSYEQYF
TGCGCCAGCAGCTTGAGCGCGGGGGCTTTATCCTACGAGCAGTACTTC
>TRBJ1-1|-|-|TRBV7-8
CASSPAAVSLLAFF
TGTGCCAGCAGCCCTGCCGCGGTTTCCCTGTTAGCTTTCTTT
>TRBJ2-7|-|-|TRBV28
CASSLVGQGSYEQYF
TGTGCCAGCAGTTTAGTAGGTCAGGGCTCCTACGAGCAGTACTTC
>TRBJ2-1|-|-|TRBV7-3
CASSSTGSSYNEQFF
TGTGCCAGCAGCTCGACTGGGAGCTCCTACAATGAGCAGTTCTTC
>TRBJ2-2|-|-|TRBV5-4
CASTPGYGQRDTGELFF
TGTGCCAGCACCCCCGGGTACGGACAGAGGGACACCGGGGAGCTGTTTTTT
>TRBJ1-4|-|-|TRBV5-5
CASSFVVDEKLFF
TGTGCCAGCAGCTTTGTAGTGGATGAAAAACTGTTTTTT
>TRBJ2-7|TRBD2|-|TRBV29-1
CSVGGGPSYEQYF
TGCAGCGTTGGCGGGGGGCCTTCCTACGAGCAGTACTTC
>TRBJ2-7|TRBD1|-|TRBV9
CASSTGTASYEQYF
TGTGCCAGCAGTACCGGGACAGCTAGCTACGAGCAGTACTTC
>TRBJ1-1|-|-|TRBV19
CASSLQMNTEAFF
TGTGCCAGTAGCCTCCAGATGAACACTGAAGCTTTCTTT
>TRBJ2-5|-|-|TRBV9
CASSQGQYQETQYF
TGTGCCAGCAGCCAAGGACAGTACCAAGAGACCCAGTACTTC
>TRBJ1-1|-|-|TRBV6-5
CASRGNDRPDTEAFF
TGTGCCAGCCGGGGTAATGACAGGCCAGACACTGAAGCTTTCTTT
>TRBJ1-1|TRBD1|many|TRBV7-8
CATGQERGTEAFF
TGTGCCACCGGACAGGAACGAGGGACTGAAGCTTTCTTT
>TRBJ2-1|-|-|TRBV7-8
CASSSEGPSSYNEQFF
TGTGCCAGCAGCTCGGAGGGGCCGAGCTCCTACAATGAGCAGTTCTTC
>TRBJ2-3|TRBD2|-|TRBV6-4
CASSVGTSGGTDTQYF
TGTGCCAGCAGTGTCGGGACTAGCGGGGGCACAGATACGCAGTATTTT
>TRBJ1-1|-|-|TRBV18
CASSPQGGTEAFF
TGTGCCAGCTCACCTCAAGGGGGCACTGAAGCTTTCTTT
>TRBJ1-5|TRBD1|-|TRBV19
CASSMGDSRQPQHF
TGTGCCAGTAGTATGGGGGACAGTCGCCAGCCCCAGCATTTT
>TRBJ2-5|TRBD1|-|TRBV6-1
CASLYPGQGWETQYF
TGTGCCAGCCTTTATCCGGGACAGGGCTGGGAGACCCAGTACTTC
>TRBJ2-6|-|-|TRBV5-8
CASSKWQVGANVLTF
TGTGCCAGCAGTAAGTGGCAGGTTGGTGCCAACGTCCTGACTTTC
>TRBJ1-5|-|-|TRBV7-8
CASSLGLFNQPQHF
TGTGCCAGCAGCTTAGGGCTGTTCAATCAGCCCCAGCATTTT
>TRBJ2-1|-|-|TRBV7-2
CASSFGPPLDEQFF
TGTGCCAGCAGCTTCGGTCCTCCTTTGGATGAGCAGTTCTTC
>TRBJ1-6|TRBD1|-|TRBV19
CASSSRDRASNSPLHF
TGTGCCAGTAGTTCCCGGGACAGGGCTAGTAATTCACCCCTCCACTTT
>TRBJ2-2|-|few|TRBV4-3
CASSFAGQGELFF
TGCGCCAGCAGCTTTGCAGGGCAAGGGGAGCTGTTTTTT
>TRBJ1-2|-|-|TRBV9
CASSVGTTTNYGYTF
TGTGCCAGCAGCGTAGGGACAACTACTAACTATGGCTACACCTTC
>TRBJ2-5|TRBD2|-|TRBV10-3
CAISPSGREETQYF
TGTGCCATCAGTCCTTCCGGGAGGGAAGAGACCCAGTACTTC
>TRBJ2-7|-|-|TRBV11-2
CASSPGTEYEQYF
TGTGCCAGCAGCCCCGGGACTGAGTACGAGCAGTACTTC
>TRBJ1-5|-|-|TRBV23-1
CASSQVIGGWGNQPQHF
TGCGCCAGCAGTCAAGTAATCGGGGGGTGGGGCAATCAGCCCCAGCATTTT
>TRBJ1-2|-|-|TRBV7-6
CASSLPLDSYGYTF
TGTGCCAGCAGCTTACCCCTGGACAGCTATGGCTACACCTTC
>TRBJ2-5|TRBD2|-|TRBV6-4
CASSAFSGGGETQYF
TGTGCCAGCAGTGCATTTAGCGGGGGAGGAGAGACCCAGTACTTC
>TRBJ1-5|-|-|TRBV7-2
CASSLTSLQPQHF
TGTGCCAGCAGCTTAACCAGTCTTCAGCCCCAGCATTTT
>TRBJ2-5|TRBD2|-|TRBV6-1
CASSIAGGWETQYF
TGTGCCAGCAGCATAGCGGGGGGGTGGGAGACCCAGTACTTC
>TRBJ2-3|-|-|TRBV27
CASPLAYSTDTQYF
TGTGCCAGCCCCCTAGCGTATAGCACAGATACGCAGTATTTT
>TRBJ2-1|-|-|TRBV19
CASSIPLYNEQFF
TGTGCCAGTAGTATTCCACTCTACAATGAGCAGTTCTTC
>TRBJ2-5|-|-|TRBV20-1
CSASQGETQYF
TGCAGTGCTAGCCAGGGAGAGACCCAGTACTTC
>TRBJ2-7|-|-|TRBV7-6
CASSLAGSPSYEQYF
TGTGCCAGCAGCTTGGCCGGGTCGCCTTCGTACGAGCAGTACTTC
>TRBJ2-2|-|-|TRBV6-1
CASRPPGVTGELFF
TGTGCCAGCAGGCCACCGGGGGTCACCGGGGAGCTGTTTTTT
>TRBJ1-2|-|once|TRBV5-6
CASSLIGTAYGYTF
TGTGCCAGCAGCTTGATTGGCACAGCCTATGGCTACACCTTC